This T cell receptor (beta chain) was obtained from a study of breast tumors, draining lymph nodes, adjacent tissues. The study's findings and limits: Findings are consistent with lymph node origin and intratumoral expansion of most tumor T cells. Compared with basal-like, luminal-like tumors shared significantly more repertoire with nontumor tissue. Tumors had less TCR diversity than lymph nodes, more than nontumor tissue.

Samples came from axillary lymph nodes draining the breast cancer. In this sample, this clonotype turned up many times. The antigen remains undetermined. The CDR3 length is 18 residues. V lost 4 bases, J lost 4 bases, and 15 bases stayed unmatched. CDR1 is LGHDT and CDR2 is YNNKEL in the germline V gene (reference sequence). TCRdb analysed the multiplex PCR reads with MiXCR anew, one entry per CDR3 protein. The repertoire holds about 110,000 distinct CDR3 sequences, with 30% as singletons. This sequence originates from a female donor with breast cancer. Some clones in this sample may be carry-over from other donors' samples. The chain has TRBV3-1 and TRBJ1-2; 10 nucleotides agree with TRBD1. The sequencing input was axillary lymph node tissue. The CDR3 loop reads CASSLHGQGEFWGYGYTF. The CDR3 nucleotides read TGTGCCAGCAGCCTCCATGGACAGGGGGAGTTTTGGGGCTATGGCTACACCTTC.